Below, 27 T cell receptor beta chains from the same sample are listed, as sequenced in a study of cytomegalovirus exposure and HLA in healthy donors. In the PCR, 60 Vbeta and 13 Jbeta primers were used. Measured with immunoSEQ multiplex PCR; TCRdb has only the in-frame clones, and not every one. The sample shows under 200,000 clones, less than 90% of them seen only once. Material for sequencing was PBMCs. Receptors were obtained from a young man in good health and CMV-seronegative.

This clone was seen only a few times. This CDR3 reads CASSPWGRAVDTQYF. The DNA for the CDR3 is TGTGCCAGCAGCCCGTGGGGGAGGGCCGTAGATACGCAGTATTTT. The chain combines TRBV9 with TRBJ2-3, with 7 bases matching TRBD2. The germline gives CDR1 SGDLS, CDR2 YYNGEE. V lost 4 bases, J lost 5 bases, and 10 bases stayed unmatched. This CDR3 has 15 residues.

V is TRBV5-1 and J is TRBJ1-2, with a possible D match to TRBD1 (5 bases). V lost 4 bases and J 4 bases, leaving 17 bases between the germline ends. The CDR3 totals 15 residues. Germline values: CDR1 SGHRS, CDR2 YFSETQ. CDR3 residues: CASSPGLGRAYGYTF. In DNA form, the CDR3 reads TGCGCCAGCAGCCCAGGCCTGGGCAGGGCCTATGGCTACACCTTC.

There are a few counts of this clone. The chain combines TRBV25-1 with TRBJ1-2; D might be TRBD1 (5 bases). Trimming pared 5 bases from V and 4 bases from J, leaving 11 bases between. The germline CDR1 and CDR2 sequences are MGHDK and SYGVNS. This CDR3 comprises 13 residues. This chain's CDR3 is CASSYPGSYGYTF. The CDR3 DNA follows: TGTGCCAGCAGTTACCCAGGGTCCTATGGCTACACCTTC.

The chain recombines TRBV5-1 with TRBJ2-6; TRBD1 matches 9 bases. Germline CDR1 is SGHRS and CDR2 is YFSETQ. Germline trimming cut 1 base from V and 0 bases from J; bases unmatched to any gene: 17. CDR3 length: 22 amino acids. Here the CDR3 reads CASSLTSAGTGMRYSGANVLTF. The CDR3 nucleotides are TGCGCCAGCAGCTTGACCAGCGCGGGGACAGGGATGAGGTACTCTGGGGCCAACGTCCTGACTTTC.

The chain carries TRBV18 and TRBJ1-4; D is unclear. The germline gives CDR1 KGHSH, CDR2 LQKENI. Trimming stripped 6 bases from V and 5 bases from J, with 16 bases between. The CDR3 is 15 amino acids. This CDR3 is CASSLGWRSNEKLFF. Here the CDR3 DNA reads TGTGCCAGCTCCCTCGGATGGAGATCGAATGAAAAACTGTTTTTT. Filled out from reference TRBV18 and TRBJ1-4, the complete variable domain reads NAGVMQNPRHLVRRRGQEARLRCSPMKGHSHVYWYRQLPEEGLKFMVYLQKENIIDESGMPKERFSAEFPKEGPSILRIQQVVRGDSAAYFCASSLGWRSNEKLFFGSGTQLSVL.

J is TRBJ2-7 and V is TRBV28; 12 nucleotides align to TRBD1. V trimming: 5 bases; J trimming: 4 bases; junction bases outside the gene matches: 6. The CDR3 has 15 residues. Germline lookup yields CDR1 MDHEN and CDR2 SYDVKM. CDR3 nucleotides: TGTGCCAGCAGTCCGTGGGACAGGGGGCTTTACGAGCAGTACTTC. It is translated as CASSPWDRGLYEQYF.

The table lists this clone with a few counts. The chain has TRBV5-1 and TRBJ1-3; 9 nucleotides align to TRBD1. The germline CDR1 and CDR2 sequences are SGHRS and YFSETQ. Unmatched junction bases numbered 2, after V lost 7 bases and J lost 0 bases. This CDR3 comprises 14 residues. Here the CDR3 reads CASGTGSSGNTIYF. The CDR3 DNA is TGCGCCAGCGGGACAGGGAGCTCTGGAAACACCATATATTTT.

The gene calls are TRBV4-3 and TRBJ1-4, with D uncertain. This CDR3 region has 16 residues. V shed 0 bases and J shed 8 bases, with 16 bases lying between them. Germline loops: CDR1 LGHNA, CDR2 YSLEER. The CDR3 nucleotides read TGCGCCAGCAGCCAAGATCGAGGGAGCCGACAAGAAAAACTGTTTTTT. Protein: CASSQDRGSRQEKLFF.

The rearrangement links TRBV4-2 to TRBJ2-2; TRBD1 matches at 9 bases. Germline CDR1 and CDR2: LGHNA and YNFKEQ. The CDR3 is 15 amino acids. Trimming at V came to 7 bases and at J to 6 bases, leaving 9 bases not matched to a gene. CDR3 coding DNA: TGTGCCAGCAACAGGGGGCCGGTCGACGCCGGGGAGCTGTTTTTT. It yields the protein CASNRGPVDAGELFF.

The chain employs TRBV12-5 and TRBJ2-7; D is perhaps TRBD1 (6 bases). CDR3 length equals 16 residues. Germline V gives CDR1 LGHNT, CDR2 FRNRAP. V gave up 5 bases and J gave up 0 bases, with 17 bases separating them. The CDR3 loop is CASGITGHAISYEQYF. CDR3 DNA: TGTGCTAGTGGTATCACGGGACATGCGATCTCCTACGAGCAGTACTTC.

This chain uses TRBV5-1 with TRBJ2-1; no clear D gene. V was shortened by 1 base and J by 5 bases, with 10 bases between the two germline ends. The CDR3 is made up of 14 amino acids. In germline, CDR1 is SGHRS, CDR2 YFSETQ. In nucleotides, the CDR3 is TGCGCCAGCAGCTTGCTAGTCTTACACAATGAGCAGTTCTTC. It yields the protein CASSLLVLHNEQFF.

This clone was counted a few times. The chain joins TRBV14 to TRBJ2-7; perhaps TRBD1 as D (6 bases). The ends were cut back, 4 bases at V and 5 bases at J, with 12 bases in the middle. The CDR3 has 13 amino acids. Looked up from germline, CDR1 is SGHDN and CDR2 is FVKESK. CDR3 protein: CASSLTGPHEQYF. CDR3 bases: TGTGCCAGCAGCCTTACAGGGCCCCACGAGCAGTACTTC.

The chain links TRBV2 to TRBJ2-1; D unclear. V lost 10 bases and J 4 bases, leaving 8 bases between the germline ends. Germline V gene data show CDR1 as SNHLY and CDR2 as FYNNEI. There are 11 residues in the CDR3. The CDR3 loop is CATTGYNEQFF. CDR3 bases: TGTGCCACCACGGGTTACAATGAGCAGTTCTTC.

This clone has only a few counts. The DNA for the CDR3 is TGCGCCAGCAGCCAAGATCCCGGGACTAGCGGGAGGTGGGAGTCCTACGAGCAGTACTTC. It yields the protein CASSQDPGTSGRWESYEQYF. The chain employs TRBV4-3 and TRBJ2-7; TRBD2 matches at 15 bases. V lost 0 bases to trimming and J lost 1 base; unmatched junction nucleotides: 10. The CDR3 extends over 20 amino acids. CDR1 is LGHNA and CDR2 is YSLEER in the germline V gene.

The genes are TRBV6-5 and TRBJ1-1; D might be TRBD1 (6 bases). The CDR3 spans 14 residues. Trimming removed 4 bases at V and 6 bases at J, with 15 bases between. The germline CDR1 and CDR2 sequences are MNHEY and SVGAGI. The chain's CDR3 is CASSSPNRVPEAFF. In DNA, the CDR3 is TGTGCCAGCAGTTCCCCAAACAGGGTCCCTGAAGCTTTCTTT.

This chain links TRBV9 with TRBJ1-1, with D possibly being TRBD1 (6 bases). Germline-derived CDR1 and CDR2 are SGDLS and YYNGEE. The CDR3 covers 15 residues. Trimming stripped 4 bases from V and 0 bases from J, with 13 bases between. The CDR3 spells CASSPSQGLNTEAFF. The CDR3 DNA reads as TGTGCCAGCAGCCCGTCACAGGGATTGAACACTGAAGCTTTCTTT. Full variable domain (missing parts from reference TRBV9 and TRBJ1-1): DSGVTQTPKHLITATGQRVTLRCSPRSGDLSVYWYQQSLDQGLQFLIQYYNGEERAKGNILERFSAQQFPDLHSELNLSSLELGDSALYFCASSPSQGLNTEAFFGQGTRLTVV.

This chain connects TRBV28 to TRBJ2-7, with 10 bases lining up with TRBD1. The germline gives CDR1 MDHEN, CDR2 SYDVKM. V lost 5 bases and J lost 5; bases outside the gene matches: 12. CDR3 length: 16 residues. CDR3 protein: CASSALTGTGVNEQYF. The CDR3 DNA reads TGTGCCAGCAGTGCCCTAACCGGGACAGGGGTCAACGAGCAGTACTTC.

The chain combines TRBV28 with TRBJ1-5; no clear D. The CDR3 is 15 amino acids. The V gene's germline CDR1 is MDHEN and CDR2 SYDVKM. V was cut by 2 bases and J by 7 bases, with 15 bases left in between. The CDR3 DNA reads TGTGCCAGCAGTTTAATCGGGTACGAGATACAGCCCCAGCATTTT. Protein sequence: CASSLIGYEIQPQHF.

The genes are TRBV7-2 and TRBJ1-5; no definite D call. Deletions cut 4 bases from V and 5 bases from J, with 9 bases between. The CDR3 runs to 13 residues. CDR1 is SGHTA, CDR2 FQGNSA, per germline. CDR3 sequence reads: CASSYWEDQPQHF. CDR3 DNA: TGTGCCAGCAGCTATTGGGAGGATCAGCCCCAGCATTTT.

The rearrangement uses TRBV7-2 and TRBJ1-6; 7 nucleotides align to TRBD1. Germline V gene lookup returns CDR1 SGHTA and CDR2 FQGNSA. V lost 2 bases, J lost 3 bases, and 10 bases stayed unmatched. This CDR3 spans 18 amino acids. CDR3 sequence reads: CASSLPSGTDHYNSPLHF. As DNA, the CDR3 is TGTGCCAGCAGCTTACCCAGTGGGACAGACCACTATAATTCACCCCTCCACTTT.

The genes are TRBV7-9 and TRBJ2-7; tentatively, D is TRBD1 (6 bases). Germline CDR1 and CDR2: SEHNR and FQNEAQ (reference sequence). This CDR3 has 13 amino acids. V was cut by 6 bases and J by 3 bases, with 12 bases left in between. In DNA, the CDR3 is TGTGCCAGCAGGGGGGCAGGCGGCTACGAGCAGTACTTC. Its translation: CASRGAGGYEQYF.

Points on this clone: Different DNA sequences within this sample yield the same CDR3. The rearrangement joins TRBV9 to TRBJ2-1, with TRBD2 identical over 11 bases. The V and J ends lost 0 bases and 0 bases, in that order; junction bases with no gene match: 2. The CDR3 totals 17 residues. The V gene's germline CDR1 is SGDLS and CDR2 YYNGEE. CDR3 region: CASSVGLAGSSYNEQFF. The DNA for the CDR3 is TGTGCCAGCAGCGTAGGACTAGCGGGGAGCTCCTACAATGAGCAGTTCTTC.

This clone was counted a few times. This chain joins TRBV4-1 and TRBJ1-4; weak D call: TRBD1 (6 bases). Trimming stripped 1 base from V and 8 bases from J, with 8 bases between. The germline CDR1 and CDR2 sequences are MGHRA and YSYEKL. The CDR3 runs to 13 residues. The CDR3 is CASSQGRGEKLFF. The CDR3 bases are TGCGCCAGCAGCCAAGGCAGGGGCGAAAAACTGTTTTTT.

The chain combines TRBV27 with TRBJ1-2; D ambiguous. Looked up from germline, CDR1 is MNHEY and CDR2 is SMNVEV (reference sequence). CDR3 size: 15 residues. Trimming stripped 2 bases from V and 5 bases from J, with 15 bases between. In nucleotides, the CDR3 is TGTGCCAGCAGTTTAGCGGGGAGAAGTGATTATGGCTACACCTTC. It specifies CASSLAGRSDYGYTF.

The chain has TRBV5-6 and TRBJ1-2; maybe TRBD1 (6 bases). The CDR3 consists of 13 residues. The ends were cut back, 1 base at V and 8 bases at J, with 12 bases in the middle. Germline CDR1 is SGHDT and CDR2 is YYEEEE. Here the CDR3 DNA reads TGTGCCAGCAGCTTGATTGGACAGTCCGGCTACACCTTC. Protein: CASSLIGQSGYTF.

CDR3 in amino acids: CASSLGGGSNQPQHF. For the CDR3, the DNA is TGTGCCAGCAGCTTAGGGGGGGGAAGCAATCAGCCCCAGCATTTT. The genes are TRBV9 and TRBJ1-5, with D possibly matching TRBD1 (6 bases). This CDR3 has 15 amino acids. The germline V gene has CDR1 SGDLS and CDR2 YYNGEE. V lost 4 bases and J lost 1, with 12 bases in between.

The chain combines TRBV4-2 with TRBJ2-7, with a possible D match to TRBD2 (5 bases). V was trimmed by 3 bases and J by 0 bases, leaving 9 bases between them. CDR1 and CDR2 (germline): LGHNA, YNFKEQ. The CDR3 has 14 amino acids. CDR3: CASSQSRGSYEQYF. The CDR3 nucleotides are TGTGCCAGCAGCCAGAGTCGGGGCTCCTACGAGCAGTACTTC.